This TCR beta chain originates from a study of T cell responses to AZD1222 COVID-19 vaccine (dated by TCRdb to the early 2020s). Regarding the complete study: TCR sequencing covered some 250 trial participants: 207 given two doses of AZD1222 and 26 given two doses of MenACWY control vaccine. Trial participants were enrolled by age into 18-55, 56-69 and 70-plus year subgroups, with about 150, 27 and 61 TCR-sequenced participants respectively.

Trimming at the junction amounts to 1 base on V and 1 base on J, and the germline ends lie 11 bases apart. The germline V gene provides CDR1 SGHVS and CDR2 FNYEAQ. The CDR3, cysteine through phenylalanine, is 15 amino acids long. The sequence is cut down to CDR3 DNA, 45 bases in frame from base 1. To note about this clone: It lacks a known antigen. No base-level quality is on record; no much larger clone is a single base apart.

The CDR3 regions of human TCRbeta chains were analyzed by immunosequencing. As for how the authors treated the data: TCRs in the repertoires were compared against a reference library of SARS-CoV-2-specific TCRs that had been generated with the MIRA antigen-specificity platform. Breadth was defined as the fraction of unique TCRs that were SARS-CoV-2-associated, and depth was defined as the fraction of total T cells that were SARS-CoV-2-associated. Using the MIRA data, every spike-specific TCR was mapped to the spike region that the TCR reacted to and assigned to either a CD4 or a CD8 class. Log10-transformed breadth and depth values were compared by one-way ANOVA with Sidak's multiple comparisons tests. TCRdb's version of the immuneACCESS table is confined to in-frame rearrangements and falls short of the full clone set. An unresolved V gene accounts for under half of the shortfall where checked; the remainder is of unknown origin. V, J and clone size were drawn from that table, and D and trimming were deduced from the DNA. The sample table holds some 150,000 clones, of which about 92% were seen once. The top ten constitute approximately 3.3% of the sample.

Broader findings and caveats from the paper: Participants were mostly white British and included more females than males, and it was suggested by the authors that clonal diversity may have been underestimated. Because no samples from the day 14 peak response were available, repertoires could be characterized only after the peak T cell response. Only five or six AZD1222 recipients were SARS-CoV-2 seropositive at baseline, limiting conclusions about previously exposed vaccinees. In the small 56-69-year group, the increase in depth fell short of significance, most likely because of low power. Spike-specific TCR breadth and depth rose significantly after two AZD1222 doses compared with day 0 and with MenACWY recipients. The vaccine-associated CD4 TCRs covered the entire spike protein, and the dominant responses fell in regions 160-218 and 743-854. Nearly half of unique spike-specific TCRs reportedly recognized epitopes outside regions mutated in the B.1.351 and B.1.1.7 variants.

The label giving this sample's time point can be read as: about 28 days (+/-7) after the second vaccine dose. AZD1222 recipients with second doses at about 4 weeks or about 12 weeks were pooled, because spike-specific TCR depth and breadth did not differ between schedules. Samples from vaccinated people were obtained from the UK trials COV001 and COV002, which included a single-blind randomized controlled phase 2/3 trial of AZD1222 (ChAdOx1 nCoV-19) in healthy adults. Trial participant PBMC samples were collected at day 0 and day 28 after the second dose for TCRbeta chain sequencing. This clonotype was sampled from an adult who received the AZD1222 COVID-19 vaccine. The V and J segments used are TRBV7-6 and TRBJ2-7, with the D gene not clear enough to name. The starting material was peripheral blood, obtained 28 days after the second AZD1222 dose. The DNA sequence reads TGTGCCAGCAGCTTAGGTTTGAGCGAATCCTACGAGCAGTACTTC. The translation is CASSLGLSESYEQYF.